The sample holds one count of the clone carrying this T cell receptor beta chain. This record comes from a study of blood T cell repertoires in COVID-19. Study-level background: Specimens from acute and convalescent COVID-19 originated in the United States, Italy and Spain. T cells, B-cell-depleted T cells, or PBMCs supplied cDNA or gDNA.

How the authors handled the data: Quantification of nucleated cells was approximated via reference gene primer amplification. Sequenced by immunoSEQ multiplex PCR; TCRdb stores in-frame clones only, minus some. That table is the source of V, J and clone size, and D and trimming were worked out from the DNA. This table has around 620,000 clones, 90% appearing once. The CDR3 covers 15 residues. Per the germline V gene, CDR1 is LGHNA and CDR2 is YSLEER. V lost 0 bases to trimming and J lost 4 bases; unmatched junction nucleotides: 1. Sequencing input: peripheral blood. The chain recombines TRBV4-3 with TRBJ2-7, with 12 bases aligning to TRBD2. The TCR was taken from a young woman with acute or convalescent COVID-19. The CDR3 bases are TGCGCCAGCAGCCAAGAGACTAGCGGGGGATACGAGCAGTACTTC. It specifies CASSQETSGGYEQYF.